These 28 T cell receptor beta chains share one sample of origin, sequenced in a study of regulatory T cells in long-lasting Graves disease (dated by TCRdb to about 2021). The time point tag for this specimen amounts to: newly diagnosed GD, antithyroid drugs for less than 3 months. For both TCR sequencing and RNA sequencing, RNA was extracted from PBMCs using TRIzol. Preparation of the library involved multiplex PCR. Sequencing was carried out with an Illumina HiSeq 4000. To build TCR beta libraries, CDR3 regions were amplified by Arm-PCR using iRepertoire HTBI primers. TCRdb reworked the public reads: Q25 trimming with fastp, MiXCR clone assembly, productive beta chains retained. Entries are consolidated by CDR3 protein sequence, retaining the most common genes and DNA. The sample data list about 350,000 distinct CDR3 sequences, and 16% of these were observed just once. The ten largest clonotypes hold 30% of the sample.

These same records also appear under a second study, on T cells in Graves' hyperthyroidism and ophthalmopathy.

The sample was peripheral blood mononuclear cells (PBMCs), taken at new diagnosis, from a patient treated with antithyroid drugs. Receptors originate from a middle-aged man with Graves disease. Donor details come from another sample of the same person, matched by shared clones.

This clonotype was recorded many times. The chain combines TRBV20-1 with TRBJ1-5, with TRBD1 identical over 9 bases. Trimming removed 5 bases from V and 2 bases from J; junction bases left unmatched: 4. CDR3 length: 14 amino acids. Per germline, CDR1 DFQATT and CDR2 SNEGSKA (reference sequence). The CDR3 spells CSAPRTGGNQPQHF. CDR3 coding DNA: TGCAGTGCTCCGCGGACAGGGGGCAATCAGCCCCAGCATTTT.

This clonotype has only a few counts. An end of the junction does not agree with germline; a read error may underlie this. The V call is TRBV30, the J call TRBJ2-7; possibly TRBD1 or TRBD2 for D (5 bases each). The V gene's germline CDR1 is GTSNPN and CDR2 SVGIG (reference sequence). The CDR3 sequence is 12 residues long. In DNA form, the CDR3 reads TGTGCCTGGAGTATGACATCCGGGACCGGCTCCTTC. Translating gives CAWSMTSGTGSF.

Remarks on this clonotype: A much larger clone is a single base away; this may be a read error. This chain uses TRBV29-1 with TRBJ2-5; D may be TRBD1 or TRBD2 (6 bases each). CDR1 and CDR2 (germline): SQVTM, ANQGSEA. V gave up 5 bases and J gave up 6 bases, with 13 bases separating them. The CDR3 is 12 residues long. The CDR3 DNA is TGCAGCGTTTGGGGGGCGGGGAAGACCCAGTACTTC. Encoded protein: CSVWGAGKTQYF.

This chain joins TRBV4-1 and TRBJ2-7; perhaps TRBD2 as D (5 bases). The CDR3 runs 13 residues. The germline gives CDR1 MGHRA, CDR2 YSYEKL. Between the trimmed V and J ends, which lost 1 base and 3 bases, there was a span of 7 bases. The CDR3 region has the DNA TGCGCCAGCAGCCAAGGAGGGCTCTACGAGCAGTACTTC. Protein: CASSQGGLYEQYF.

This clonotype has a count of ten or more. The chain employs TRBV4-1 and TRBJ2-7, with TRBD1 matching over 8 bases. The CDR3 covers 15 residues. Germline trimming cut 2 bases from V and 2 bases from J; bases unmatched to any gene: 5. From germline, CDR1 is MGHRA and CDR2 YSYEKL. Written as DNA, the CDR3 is TGCGCCAGCAGCCAACCGGCACAGGGGGCCTACGAGCAGTACTTC. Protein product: CASSQPAQGAYEQYF.

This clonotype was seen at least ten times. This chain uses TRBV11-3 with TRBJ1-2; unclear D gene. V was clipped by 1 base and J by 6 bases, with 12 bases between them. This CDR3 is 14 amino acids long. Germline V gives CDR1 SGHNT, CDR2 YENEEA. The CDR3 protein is CASSLAGGFNGYTF. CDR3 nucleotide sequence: TGTGCCAGCAGCTTAGCGGGCGGATTTAATGGCTACACCTTC.

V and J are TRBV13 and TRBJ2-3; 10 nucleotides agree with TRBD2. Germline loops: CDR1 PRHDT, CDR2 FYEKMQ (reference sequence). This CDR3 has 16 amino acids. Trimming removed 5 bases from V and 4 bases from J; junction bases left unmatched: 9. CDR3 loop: CASSPGLANYADTQYF. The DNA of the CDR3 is TGTGCCAGCAGCCCGGGACTAGCGAATTACGCAGATACGCAGTATTTT.

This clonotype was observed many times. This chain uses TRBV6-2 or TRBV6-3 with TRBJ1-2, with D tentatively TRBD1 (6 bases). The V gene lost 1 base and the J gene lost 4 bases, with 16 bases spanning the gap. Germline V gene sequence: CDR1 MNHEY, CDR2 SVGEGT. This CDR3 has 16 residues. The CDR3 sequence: CASSYLPGARGYGYTF. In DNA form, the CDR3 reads TGTGCCAGCAGTTACTTACCGGGGGCGAGAGGCTATGGCTACACCTTC.

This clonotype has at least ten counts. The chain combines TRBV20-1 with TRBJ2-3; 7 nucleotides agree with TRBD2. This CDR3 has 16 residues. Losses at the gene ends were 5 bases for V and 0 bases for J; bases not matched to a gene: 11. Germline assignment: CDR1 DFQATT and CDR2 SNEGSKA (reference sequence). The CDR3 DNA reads TGCAGTGCTGGGGGGGGATCTAGCCGGAGCACAGATACGCAGTATTTT. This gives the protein CSAGGGSSRSTDTQYF.

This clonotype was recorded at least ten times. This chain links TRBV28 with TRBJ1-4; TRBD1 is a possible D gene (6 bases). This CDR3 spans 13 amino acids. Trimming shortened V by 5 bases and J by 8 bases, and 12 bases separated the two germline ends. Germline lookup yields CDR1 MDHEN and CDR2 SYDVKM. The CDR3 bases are TGTGCCAGCAGTACACAGGGTTGGGAAAAACTGTTTTTT. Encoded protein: CASSTQGWEKLFF.

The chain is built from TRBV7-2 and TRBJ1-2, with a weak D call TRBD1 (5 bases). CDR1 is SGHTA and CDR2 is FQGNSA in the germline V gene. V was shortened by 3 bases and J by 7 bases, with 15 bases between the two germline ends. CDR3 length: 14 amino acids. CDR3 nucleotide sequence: TGTGCCAGCAGCTTCTCCGGGACTGCGGGTGGCTACACCTTC. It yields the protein CASSFSGTAGGYTF.

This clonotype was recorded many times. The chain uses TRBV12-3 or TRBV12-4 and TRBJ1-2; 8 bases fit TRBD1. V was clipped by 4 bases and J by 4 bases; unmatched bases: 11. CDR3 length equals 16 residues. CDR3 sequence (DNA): TGTGCCAGCAGTTACAACCCACAGGGGGATGTCTATGGCTACACCTTC. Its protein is CASSYNPQGDVYGYTF.

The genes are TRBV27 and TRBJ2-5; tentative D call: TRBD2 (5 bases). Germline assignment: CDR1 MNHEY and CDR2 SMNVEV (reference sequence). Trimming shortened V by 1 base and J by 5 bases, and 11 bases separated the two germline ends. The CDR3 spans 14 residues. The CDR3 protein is CASSLFAGQETQYF. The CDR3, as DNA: TGTGCCAGCAGTTTATTTGCGGGCCAGGAGACCCAGTACTTC.

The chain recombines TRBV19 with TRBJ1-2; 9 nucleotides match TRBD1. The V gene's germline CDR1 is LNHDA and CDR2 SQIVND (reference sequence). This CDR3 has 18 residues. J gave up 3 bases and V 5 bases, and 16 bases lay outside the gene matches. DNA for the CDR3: TGTGCCAGTAGTTATTCGGGACAGGGCGTCGGCCCAGACTATGGCTACACCTTC. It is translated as CASSYSGQGVGPDYGYTF.

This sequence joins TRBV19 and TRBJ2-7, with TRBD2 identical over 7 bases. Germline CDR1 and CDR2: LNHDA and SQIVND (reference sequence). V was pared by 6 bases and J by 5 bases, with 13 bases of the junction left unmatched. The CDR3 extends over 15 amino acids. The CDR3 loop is CASSLIGEGFNEQYF. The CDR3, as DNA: TGTGCCAGTAGCCTTATAGGGGAGGGATTTAACGAGCAGTACTTC.

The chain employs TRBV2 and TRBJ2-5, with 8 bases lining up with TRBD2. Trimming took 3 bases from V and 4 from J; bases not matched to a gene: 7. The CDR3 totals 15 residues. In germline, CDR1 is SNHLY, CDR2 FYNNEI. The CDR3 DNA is TGTGCCAGCAGTGAGTTTGGGACTAGGAGAGAGACCCAGTACTTC. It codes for CASSEFGTRRETQYF.

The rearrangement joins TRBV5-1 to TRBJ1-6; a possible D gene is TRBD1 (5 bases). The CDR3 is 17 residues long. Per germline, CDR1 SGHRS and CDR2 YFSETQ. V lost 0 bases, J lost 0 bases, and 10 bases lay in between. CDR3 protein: CASSLGLGPSYNSPLHF. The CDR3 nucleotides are TGCGCCAGCAGCTTGGGTCTGGGGCCCTCCTATAATTCACCCCTCCACTTT.

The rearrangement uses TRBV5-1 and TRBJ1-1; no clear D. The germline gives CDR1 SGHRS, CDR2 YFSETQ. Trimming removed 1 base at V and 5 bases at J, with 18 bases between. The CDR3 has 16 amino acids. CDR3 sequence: CASSLRPTYTNTEAFF. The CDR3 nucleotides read TGCGCCAGCAGCTTGCGACCAACATACACTAATACTGAAGCTTTCTTT.

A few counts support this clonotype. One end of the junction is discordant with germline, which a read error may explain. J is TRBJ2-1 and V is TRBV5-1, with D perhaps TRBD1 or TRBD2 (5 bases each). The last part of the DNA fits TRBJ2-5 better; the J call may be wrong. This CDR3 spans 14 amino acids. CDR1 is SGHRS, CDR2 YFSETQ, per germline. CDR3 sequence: CTSSSDGTGQTQYF. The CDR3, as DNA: TGCACCAGCAGCTCGGACGGGACCGGGCAGACCCAGTACTTC.

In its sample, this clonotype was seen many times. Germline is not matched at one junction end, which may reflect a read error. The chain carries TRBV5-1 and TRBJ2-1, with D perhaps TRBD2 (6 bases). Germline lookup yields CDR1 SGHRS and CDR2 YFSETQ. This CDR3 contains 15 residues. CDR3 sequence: CASSSLGGSYNEQFF. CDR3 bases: TGTGCCAGCAGTAGCTTGGGGGGTTCCTACAATGAGCAGTTCTTC. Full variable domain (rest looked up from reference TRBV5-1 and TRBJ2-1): KAGVTQTPRYLIKTRGQQVTLSCSPISGHRSVSWYQQTPGQGLQFLFEYFSETQRNKGNFPGRFSGRQFSNSRSEMNVSTLELGDSALYLCASSSLGGSYNEQFFGPGTRLTVL.

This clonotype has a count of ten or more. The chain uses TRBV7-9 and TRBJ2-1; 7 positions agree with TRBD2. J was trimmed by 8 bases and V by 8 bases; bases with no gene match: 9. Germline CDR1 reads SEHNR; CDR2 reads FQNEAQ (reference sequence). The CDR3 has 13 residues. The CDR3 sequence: CASRGRVDDEQFF. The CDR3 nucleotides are TGTGCCAGCCGGGGGAGGGTTGACGATGAGCAGTTCTTC.

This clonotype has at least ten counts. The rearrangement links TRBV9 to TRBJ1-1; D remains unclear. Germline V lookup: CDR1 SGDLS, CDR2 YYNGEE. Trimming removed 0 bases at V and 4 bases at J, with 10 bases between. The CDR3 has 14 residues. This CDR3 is CASSVGPGSTEAFF. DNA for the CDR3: TGTGCCAGCAGCGTAGGCCCGGGAAGCACTGAAGCTTTCTTT.

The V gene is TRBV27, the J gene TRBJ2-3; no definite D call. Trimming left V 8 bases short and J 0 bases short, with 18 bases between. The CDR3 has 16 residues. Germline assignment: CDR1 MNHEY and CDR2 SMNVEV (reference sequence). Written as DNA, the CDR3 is TGTGCCAGCGGCTTAGGGCGGAGAGCTAGCACAGATACGCAGTATTTT. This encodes CASGLGRRASTDTQYF.

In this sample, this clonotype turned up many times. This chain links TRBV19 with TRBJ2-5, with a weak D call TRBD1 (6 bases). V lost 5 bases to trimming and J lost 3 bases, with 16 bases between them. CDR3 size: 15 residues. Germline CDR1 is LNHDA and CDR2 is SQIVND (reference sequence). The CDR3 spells CASSDWGRNEETQYF. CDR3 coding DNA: TGTGCCAGTAGTGATTGGGGGCGCAACGAAGAGACCCAGTACTTC.

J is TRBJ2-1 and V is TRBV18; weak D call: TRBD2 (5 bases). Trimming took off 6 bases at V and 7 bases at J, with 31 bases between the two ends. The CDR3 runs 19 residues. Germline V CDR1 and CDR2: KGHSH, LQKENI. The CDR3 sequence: CASSQTAPLSSPRINEQFF. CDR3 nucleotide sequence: TGTGCCAGCTCCCAAACGGCCCCGCTCTCTAGCCCAAGGATAAATGAGCAGTTCTTC.

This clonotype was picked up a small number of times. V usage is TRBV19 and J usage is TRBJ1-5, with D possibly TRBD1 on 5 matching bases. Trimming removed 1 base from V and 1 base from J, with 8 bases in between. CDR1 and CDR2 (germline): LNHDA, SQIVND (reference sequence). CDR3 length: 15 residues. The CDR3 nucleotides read TGTGCCAGTAGTATAGGGACACTGAGCAATCAGCCCCAGCATTTT. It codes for CASSIGTLSNQPQHF.

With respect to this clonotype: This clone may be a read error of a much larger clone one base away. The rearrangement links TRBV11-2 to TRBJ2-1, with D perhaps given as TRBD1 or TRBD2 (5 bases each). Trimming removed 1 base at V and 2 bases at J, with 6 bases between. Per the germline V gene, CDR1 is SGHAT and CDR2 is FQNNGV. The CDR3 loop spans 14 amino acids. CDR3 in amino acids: CASSLGGTYNEQFF. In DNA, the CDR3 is TGTGCCAGCAGCTTAGGGGGGACCTACAATGAGCAGTTCTTC.

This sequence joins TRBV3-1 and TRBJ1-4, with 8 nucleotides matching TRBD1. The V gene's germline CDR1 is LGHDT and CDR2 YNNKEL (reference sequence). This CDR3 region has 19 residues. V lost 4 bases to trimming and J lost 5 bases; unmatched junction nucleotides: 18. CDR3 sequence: CASSRHRTGYNRGNEKLFF. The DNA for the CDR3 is TGTGCCAGCAGCCGACACCGGACAGGGTATAATCGCGGGAATGAAAAACTGTTTTTT. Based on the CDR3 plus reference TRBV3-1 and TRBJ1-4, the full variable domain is DTAVSQTPKYLVTQMGNDKSIKCEQNLGHDTMYWYKQDSKKFLKIMFSYNNKELIINETVPNRFSPKSPDKAHLNLHINSLELGDSAVYFCASSRHRTGYNRGNEKLFFGSGTQLSVL.